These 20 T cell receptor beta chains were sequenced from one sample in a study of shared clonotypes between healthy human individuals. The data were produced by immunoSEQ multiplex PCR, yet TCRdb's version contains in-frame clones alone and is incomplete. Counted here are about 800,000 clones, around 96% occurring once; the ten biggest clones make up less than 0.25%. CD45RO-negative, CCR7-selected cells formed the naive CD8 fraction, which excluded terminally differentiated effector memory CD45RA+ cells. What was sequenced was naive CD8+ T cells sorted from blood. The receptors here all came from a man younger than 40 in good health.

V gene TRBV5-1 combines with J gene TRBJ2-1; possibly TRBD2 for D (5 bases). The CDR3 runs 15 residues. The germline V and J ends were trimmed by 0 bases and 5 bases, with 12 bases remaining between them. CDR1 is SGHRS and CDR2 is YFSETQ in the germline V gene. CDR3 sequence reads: CASSLELAIDNEQFF. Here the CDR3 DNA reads TGCGCCAGCAGCTTGGAATTAGCGATTGACAATGAGCAGTTCTTC.

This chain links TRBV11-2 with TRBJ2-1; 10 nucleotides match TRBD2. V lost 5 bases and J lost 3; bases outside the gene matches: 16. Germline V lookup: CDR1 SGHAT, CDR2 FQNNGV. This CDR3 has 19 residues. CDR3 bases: TGTGCCAGCAGCCAGGACGGGAGGCTAGCGGGAGCATTCTACAATGAGCAGTTCTTC. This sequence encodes CASSQDGRLAGAFYNEQFF.

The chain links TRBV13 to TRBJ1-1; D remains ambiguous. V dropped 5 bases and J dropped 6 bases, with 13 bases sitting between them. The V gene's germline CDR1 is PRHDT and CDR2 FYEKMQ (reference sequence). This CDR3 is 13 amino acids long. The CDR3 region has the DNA TGTGCCAGCAGCCCCCCGGATGTTCCTGAAGCTTTCTTT. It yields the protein CASSPPDVPEAFF. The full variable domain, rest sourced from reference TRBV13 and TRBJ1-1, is AAGVIQSPRHLIKEKRETATLKCYPIPRHDTVYWYQQGPGQDPQFLISFYEKMQSDKGSIPDRFSAQQFSDYHSELNMSSLELGDSALYFCASSPPDVPEAFFGQGTRLTVV.

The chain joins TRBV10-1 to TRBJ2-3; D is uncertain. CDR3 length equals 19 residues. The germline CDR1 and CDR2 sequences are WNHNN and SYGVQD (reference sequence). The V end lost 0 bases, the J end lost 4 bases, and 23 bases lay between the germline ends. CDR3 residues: CASSESDRAKESFPDTQYF. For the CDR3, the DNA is TGCGCCAGCAGTGAGTCGGACCGGGCCAAAGAATCTTTCCCAGATACGCAGTATTTT.

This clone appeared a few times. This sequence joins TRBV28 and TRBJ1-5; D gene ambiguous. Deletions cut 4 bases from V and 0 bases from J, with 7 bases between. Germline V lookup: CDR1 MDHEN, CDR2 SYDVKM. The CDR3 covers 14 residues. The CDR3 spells CASSSVISNQPQHF. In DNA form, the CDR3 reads TGTGCCAGCAGTTCGGTGATTAGCAATCAGCCCCAGCATTTT. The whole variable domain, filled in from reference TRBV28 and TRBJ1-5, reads DVKVTQSSRYLVKRTGEKVFLECVQDMDHENMFWYRQDPGLGLRLIYFSYDVKMKEKGDIPEGYSVSREKKERFSLILESASTNQTSMYLCASSSVISNQPQHFGDGTRLSIL.

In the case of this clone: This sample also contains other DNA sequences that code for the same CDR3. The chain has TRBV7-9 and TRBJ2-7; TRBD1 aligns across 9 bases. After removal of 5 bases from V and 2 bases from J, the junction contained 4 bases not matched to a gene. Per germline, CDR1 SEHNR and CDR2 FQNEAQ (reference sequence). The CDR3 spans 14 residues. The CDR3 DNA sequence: TGTGCCAGCAGCCCGGGACAGGGAACCTACGAGCAGTACTTC. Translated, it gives CASSPGQGTYEQYF. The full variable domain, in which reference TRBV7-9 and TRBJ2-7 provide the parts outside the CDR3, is DTGVSQNPRHKITKRGQNVTFRCDPISEHNRLYWYRQTLGQGPEFLTYFQNEAQLEKSRLLSDRFSAERPKGSFSTLEIQRTEQGDSAMYLCASSPGQGTYEQYFGPGTRLTVT.

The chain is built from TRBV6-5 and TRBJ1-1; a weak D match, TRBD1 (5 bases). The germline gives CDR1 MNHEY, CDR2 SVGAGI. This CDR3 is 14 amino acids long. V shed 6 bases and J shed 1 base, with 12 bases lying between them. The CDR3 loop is CASRLGHPNTEAFF. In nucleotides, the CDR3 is TGTGCCAGCAGACTTGGACACCCGAACACTGAAGCTTTCTTT.

The CDR3 nucleotides are TGTGCCAGCAGCGTACGGACAGGGGACGGACTAAGGGAGACCCAGTACTTC. Protein sequence: CASSVRTGDGLRETQYF. The genes are TRBV21-1 and TRBJ2-5; TRBD1 reflects the table's D call only, with no check against the DNA. TRBV21-1 is labeled a pseudogene. The CDR3 loop spans 17 amino acids.

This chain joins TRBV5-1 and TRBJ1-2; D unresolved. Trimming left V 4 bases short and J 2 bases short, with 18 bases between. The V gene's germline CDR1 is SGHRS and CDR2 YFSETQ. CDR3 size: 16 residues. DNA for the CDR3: TGCGCCAGCAGCCCCCGCTCAGCCCCCGCGAACTATGGCTACACCTTC. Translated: CASSPRSAPANYGYTF.

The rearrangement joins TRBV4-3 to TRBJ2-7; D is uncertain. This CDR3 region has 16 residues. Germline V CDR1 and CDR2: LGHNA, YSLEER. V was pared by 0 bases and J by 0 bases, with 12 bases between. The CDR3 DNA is TGCGCCAGCAGCCAAGAAAGGGCTGTAGGCTCCTACGAGCAGTACTTC. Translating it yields CASSQERAVGSYEQYF.

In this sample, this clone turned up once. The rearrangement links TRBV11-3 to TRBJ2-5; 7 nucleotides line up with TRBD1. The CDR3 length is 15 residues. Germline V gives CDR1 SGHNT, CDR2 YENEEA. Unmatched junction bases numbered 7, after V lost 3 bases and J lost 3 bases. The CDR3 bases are TGTGCCAGCAGCTTTCTGGGACAGCCAGAAGAGACCCAGTACTTC. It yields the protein CASSFLGQPEETQYF.

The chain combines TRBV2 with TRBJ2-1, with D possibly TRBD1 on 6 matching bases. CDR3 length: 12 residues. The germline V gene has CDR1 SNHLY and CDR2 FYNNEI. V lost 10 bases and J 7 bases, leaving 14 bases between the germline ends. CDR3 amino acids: CATTTGINEQFF. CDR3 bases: TGTGCCACTACAACAGGGATTAATGAGCAGTTCTTC.

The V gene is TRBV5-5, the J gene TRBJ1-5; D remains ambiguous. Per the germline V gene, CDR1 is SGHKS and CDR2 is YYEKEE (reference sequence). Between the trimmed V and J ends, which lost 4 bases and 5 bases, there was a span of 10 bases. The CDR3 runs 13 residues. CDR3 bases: TGTGCCAGCAGCACCGACGGATATCAGCCCCAGCATTTT. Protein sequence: CASSTDGYQPQHF.

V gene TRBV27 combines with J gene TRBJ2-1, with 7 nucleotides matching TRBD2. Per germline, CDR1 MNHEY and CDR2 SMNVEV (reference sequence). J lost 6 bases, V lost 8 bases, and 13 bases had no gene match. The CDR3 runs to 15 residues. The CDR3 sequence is CASAYGPGGANEQFF. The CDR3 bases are TGTGCCAGCGCCTACGGACCGGGGGGTGCCAATGAGCAGTTCTTC.

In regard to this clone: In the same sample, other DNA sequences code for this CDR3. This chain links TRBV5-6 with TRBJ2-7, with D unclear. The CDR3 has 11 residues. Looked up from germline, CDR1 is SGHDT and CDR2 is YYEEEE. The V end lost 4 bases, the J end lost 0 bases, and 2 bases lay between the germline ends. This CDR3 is CASSHSYEQYF. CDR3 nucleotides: TGTGCCAGCAGCCACTCCTACGAGCAGTACTTC.

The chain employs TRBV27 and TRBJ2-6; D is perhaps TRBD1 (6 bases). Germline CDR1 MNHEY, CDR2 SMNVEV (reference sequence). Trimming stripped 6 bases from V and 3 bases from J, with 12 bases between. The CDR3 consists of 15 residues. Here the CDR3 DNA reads TGTGCCAGCAGGAAAGGGGGTAATGGGGCCAACGTCCTGACTTTC. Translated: CASRKGGNGANVLTF.

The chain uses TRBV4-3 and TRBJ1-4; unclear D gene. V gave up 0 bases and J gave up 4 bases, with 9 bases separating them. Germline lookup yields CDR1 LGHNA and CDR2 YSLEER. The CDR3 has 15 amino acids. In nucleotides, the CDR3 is TGCGCCAGCAGCCAAGACGGCAGTAATAATGAAAAACTGTTTTTT. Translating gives CASSQDGSNNEKLFF.

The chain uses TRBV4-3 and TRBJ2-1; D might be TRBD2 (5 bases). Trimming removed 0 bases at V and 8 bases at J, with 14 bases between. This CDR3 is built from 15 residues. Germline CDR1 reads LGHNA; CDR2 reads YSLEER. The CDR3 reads CASSQDRAPGYEQFF. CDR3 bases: TGCGCCAGCAGCCAAGATAGAGCCCCGGGGTATGAGCAGTTCTTC.

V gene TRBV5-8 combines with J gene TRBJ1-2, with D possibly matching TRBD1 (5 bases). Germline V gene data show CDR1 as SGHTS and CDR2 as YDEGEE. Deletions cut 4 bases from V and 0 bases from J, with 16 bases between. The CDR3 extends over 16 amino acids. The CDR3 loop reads CASSRPLTATNYGYTF. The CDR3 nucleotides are TGTGCCAGCAGCCGTCCCTTGACAGCAACTAACTATGGCTACACCTTC.

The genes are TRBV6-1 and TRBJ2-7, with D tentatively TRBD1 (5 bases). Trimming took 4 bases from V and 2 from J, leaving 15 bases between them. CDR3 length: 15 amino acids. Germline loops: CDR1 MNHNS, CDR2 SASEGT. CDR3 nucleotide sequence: TGTGCCAGCAGTGGGGGCCTTGGTGATGCCTACGAGCAGTACTTC. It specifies CASSGGLGDAYEQYF.